This is a list of T cell receptor beta chains from one sample in a study of cytomegalovirus exposure and HLA in healthy donors. TCRdb's copy holds only in-frame clones and misses some; the assay was immunoSEQ multiplex PCR. The data hold 75,000 to 100,000 clones, with under 80% observed a single time. The sequencing input was PBMCs. These receptors originate from a male donor in good health and CMV-seronegative. Both conserved end residues are part of each CDR3. Fields, in order: D gene, V gene, clone size, J gene, CDR3 protein, CDR3 DNA. D genes are given only for firm matches. The listing skips clone size in some rows; elsewhere it reads once, few, many or a size class.

D gene: .; V gene: TRBV6-6; clone size: .; J gene: TRBJ1-1; CDR3 protein: CASSYSDLNTEAFF; CDR3 DNA: TGTGCCAGCAGCTACTCGGACTTGAACACTGAAGCTTTCTTT
D gene: .; V gene: TRBV28; clone size: .; J gene: TRBJ1-5; CDR3 protein: CASSLTRDQPQHF; CDR3 DNA: TGTGCCAGCAGTTTGACGAGGGATCAGCCCCAGCATTTT
D gene: .; V gene: TRBV20-1; clone size: .; J gene: TRBJ2-7; CDR3 protein: CSATDNYEQYF; CDR3 DNA: TGCAGTGCCACAGACAACTACGAGCAGTACTTC
D gene: .; V gene: TRBV11-2; clone size: few; J gene: TRBJ1-1; CDR3 protein: CASGGDRTLGTEAFF; CDR3 DNA: TGTGCCAGCGGGGGAGACAGGACGCTGGGCACTGAAGCTTTCTTT
D gene: TRBD1; V gene: TRBV10-2; clone size: .; J gene: TRBJ1-4; CDR3 protein: CASSPEPGQGNEKLFF; CDR3 DNA: TGCGCCAGCAGCCCAGAGCCGGGACAGGGCAATGAAAAACTGTTTTTT
D gene: TRBD2; V gene: TRBV5-6; clone size: .; J gene: TRBJ2-7; CDR3 protein: CASSTSGRASGEQYF; CDR3 DNA: TGTGCCAGCAGCACTAGCGGGAGGGCCTCAGGGGAGCAGTACTTC
D gene: .; V gene: TRBV27; clone size: .; J gene: TRBJ1-2; CDR3 protein: CASSFGATNYGYTF; CDR3 DNA: TGTGCCAGCAGTTTCGGTGCAACGAACTATGGCTACACCTTC
D gene: .; V gene: TRBV5-6; clone size: .; J gene: TRBJ2-6; CDR3 protein: CASLLPHSGANVLTF; CDR3 DNA: TGTGCCAGCTTACTCCCTCATTCTGGGGCCAACGTCCTGACTTTC
D gene: .; V gene: TRBV29-1; clone size: few; J gene: TRBJ1-5; CDR3 protein: CSALVGFNQPQHF; CDR3 DNA: TGCAGCGCCCTAGTCGGATTCAATCAGCCCCAGCATTTT
D gene: .; V gene: TRBV29-1; clone size: .; J gene: TRBJ2-5; CDR3 protein: CSVDTTGFGETQYF; CDR3 DNA: TGCAGCGTTGATACGACGGGGTTCGGTGAGACCCAGTACTTC
D gene: .; V gene: TRBV7-2; clone size: .; J gene: TRBJ1-5; CDR3 protein: CASSLGWGVRQPQHF; CDR3 DNA: TGTGCCAGCAGCTTAGGGTGGGGGGTTCGGCAGCCCCAGCATTTT
D gene: TRBD1; V gene: TRBV7-9; clone size: .; J gene: TRBJ1-1; CDR3 protein: CASSSQGRNTEAFF; CDR3 DNA: TGTGCCAGCAGTTCACAGGGGAGGAACACTGAAGCTTTCTTT
D gene: TRBD1; V gene: TRBV29-1; clone size: .; J gene: TRBJ1-1; CDR3 protein: CSAPAGTGGIYTEAFF; CDR3 DNA: TGCAGCGCACCCGCCGGGACAGGGGGAATTTACACTGAAGCTTTCTTT
D gene: .; V gene: TRBV6-5; clone size: .; J gene: TRBJ1-5; CDR3 protein: CASSATGYSNQPQHF; CDR3 DNA: TGTGCCAGCAGCGCGACAGGATATAGCAATCAGCCCCAGCATTTT
D gene: .; V gene: TRBV19; clone size: .; J gene: TRBJ2-7; CDR3 protein: CASSNPGGRFYEQYF; CDR3 DNA: TGTGCCAGTAGTAACCCCGGAGGGAGGTTCTACGAGCAGTACTTC
D gene: .; V gene: TRBV9; clone size: .; J gene: TRBJ2-1; CDR3 protein: CASSLRIANYNEQFF; CDR3 DNA: TGTGCCAGCAGCCTCCGGATAGCCAATTACAATGAGCAGTTCTTC
D gene: TRBD1; V gene: TRBV29-1; clone size: .; J gene: TRBJ2-2; CDR3 protein: CSVRRQGAGGELFF; CDR3 DNA: TGCAGCGTCCGGAGACAGGGGGCGGGCGGGGAGCTGTTTTTT
D gene: .; V gene: TRBV4-2; clone size: .; J gene: TRBJ2-1; CDR3 protein: CASSQDLAGNNEQFF; CDR3 DNA: TGTGCCAGCAGCCAAGATCTGGCGGGCAACAATGAGCAGTTCTTC
D gene: .; V gene: TRBV9; clone size: .; J gene: TRBJ2-3; CDR3 protein: CASSAGVGQGGTDTQYF; CDR3 DNA: TGTGCCAGCAGCGCAGGTGTTGGGCAGGGGGGTACAGATACGCAGTATTTT
D gene: .; V gene: TRBV25-1; clone size: few; J gene: TRBJ1-1; CDR3 protein: CASSGFGDMNTEAFF; CDR3 DNA: TGTGCCAGCAGTGGGTTCGGGGACATGAACACTGAAGCTTTCTTT
D gene: TRBD1; V gene: TRBV15; clone size: .; J gene: TRBJ2-7; CDR3 protein: CATSRAGTGAFLEQYF; CDR3 DNA: TGTGCCACCAGCAGAGCCGGGACAGGGGCCTTTCTCGAGCAGTACTTC
D gene: .; V gene: TRBV7-2; clone size: .; J gene: TRBJ2-7; CDR3 protein: CASSLEAGFYEQYF; CDR3 DNA: TGTGCCAGCAGCTTAGAGGCGGGGTTCTACGAGCAGTACTTC
D gene: .; V gene: TRBV19; clone size: .; J gene: TRBJ1-5; CDR3 protein: CASSTPRVDHQPQHF; CDR3 DNA: TGTGCCAGTAGTACCCCCAGGGTAGACCATCAGCCCCAGCATTTT
D gene: TRBD1; V gene: TRBV28; clone size: .; J gene: TRBJ1-1; CDR3 protein: CASSWHPGTGTEAFF; CDR3 DNA: TGTGCCAGCAGTTGGCACCCCGGGACAGGGACTGAAGCTTTCTTT
D gene: TRBD1; V gene: TRBV10-3; clone size: .; J gene: TRBJ2-7; CDR3 protein: CAIKGDVGQRSYEQYF; CDR3 DNA: TGTGCCATCAAGGGGGACGTGGGACAGCGCTCCTACGAGCAGTACTTC
D gene: .; V gene: TRBV7-3; clone size: .; J gene: TRBJ2-5; CDR3 protein: CASSLYLQETQYF; CDR3 DNA: TGTGCCAGCAGCTTATATTTACAAGAGACCCAGTACTTC
D gene: .; V gene: TRBV29-1; clone size: .; J gene: TRBJ2-3; CDR3 protein: CSVEGGAISTDTQYF; CDR3 DNA: TGCAGCGTTGAAGGAGGAGCGATTAGCACAGATACGCAGTATTTT
D gene: .; V gene: TRBV7-2; clone size: .; J gene: TRBJ2-7; CDR3 protein: CASSLALGGGQYF; CDR3 DNA: TGTGCCAGCAGCTTAGCGCTCGGAGGAGGGCAGTACTTC
D gene: .; V gene: TRBV20-1; clone size: .; J gene: TRBJ2-7; CDR3 protein: CSAEGTYEQYF; CDR3 DNA: TGCAGTGCCGAGGGTACCTACGAGCAGTACTTC
D gene: TRBD1; V gene: TRBV5-1; clone size: .; J gene: TRBJ1-2; CDR3 protein: CASSFMDREINYGYTF; CDR3 DNA: TGCGCCAGCAGCTTCATGGACAGGGAGATTAACTATGGCTACACCTTC
D gene: TRBD1; V gene: TRBV7-3; clone size: few; J gene: TRBJ1-5; CDR3 protein: CASSLDRGSPQHF; CDR3 DNA: TGTGCCAGCAGCTTGGACAGGGGGTCGCCCCAGCATTTT
D gene: TRBD1; V gene: TRBV29-1; clone size: .; J gene: TRBJ2-7; CDR3 protein: CSVAGGQGAYEQYF; CDR3 DNA: TGCAGCGTTGCAGGGGGACAGGGGGCGTACGAGCAGTACTTC
D gene: TRBD2; V gene: TRBV7-9; clone size: .; J gene: TRBJ2-1; CDR3 protein: CASSFGLADPQFF; CDR3 DNA: TGTGCCAGCAGCTTTGGACTAGCGGATCCCCAGTTCTTC
D gene: .; V gene: TRBV7-2; clone size: .; J gene: TRBJ2-7; CDR3 protein: CASSLARGLTYEQYF; CDR3 DNA: TGTGCCAGCAGCTTAGCGCGGGGATTAACCTACGAGCAGTACTTC
D gene: .; V gene: TRBV7-2; clone size: .; J gene: TRBJ1-4; CDR3 protein: CASSSDSFNEKLFF; CDR3 DNA: TGTGCCAGCAGCTCGGACAGCTTTAATGAAAAACTGTTTTTT
D gene: .; V gene: TRBV2; clone size: few; J gene: TRBJ2-7; CDR3 protein: CASSDYGGADDEQYF; CDR3 DNA: TGTGCCAGCAGTGATTACGGCGGGGCGGACGACGAGCAGTACTTC
D gene: TRBD1; V gene: TRBV5-5; clone size: once; J gene: TRBJ1-5; CDR3 protein: CASTPVPGTGGRGNQPQHF; CDR3 DNA: TGTGCCAGCACCCCGGTACCCGGGACAGGGGGCCGAGGCAATCAGCCCCAGCATTTT
D gene: .; V gene: TRBV30; clone size: .; J gene: TRBJ1-5; CDR3 protein: CAWSANNQPQHF; CDR3 DNA: TGTGCCTGGAGTGCAAACAATCAGCCCCAGCATTTT
D gene: TRBD2; V gene: TRBV27; clone size: .; J gene: TRBJ2-3; CDR3 protein: CASSLRAGVSTDTQYF; CDR3 DNA: TGTGCCAGCAGTTTAAGAGCGGGAGTTAGCACAGATACGCAGTATTTT
D gene: TRBD2; V gene: TRBV7-2; clone size: .; J gene: TRBJ2-2; CDR3 protein: CASSSTTSGGDTGELFF; CDR3 DNA: TGTGCCAGCAGCTCCACGACTAGCGGGGGGGACACCGGGGAGCTGTTTTTT
D gene: .; V gene: TRBV7-6; clone size: .; J gene: TRBJ2-7; CDR3 protein: CASSHIRSREQYF; CDR3 DNA: TGTGCCAGCAGTCACATTCGGTCGAGGGAGCAGTACTTC
D gene: TRBD1; V gene: TRBV6-1; clone size: .; J gene: TRBJ2-4; CDR3 protein: CASSDPRGQSSQNIQYF; CDR3 DNA: TGTGCCAGCAGTGATCCCAGGGGACAGTCCTCCCAAAACATTCAGTACTTC